This is a list of T cell receptor beta chains from one sample in a study of shared clonotypes between healthy human individuals. TCRdb keeps only in-frame clones here, not all; method: immunoSEQ multiplex PCR. The sample records 2 million to 3 million clones, roughly nine tenths being singletons. Sequences were obtained from naive CD4+ T cells sorted from blood. Every receptor here comes from a man between 18 and 29 years old in good health. The CDR3 runs from the conserved cysteine through the conserved F or W. A D gene is named only where the DNA matches it firmly. Where a row states a size, it is once, few, many or the class of an expanded clone; other rows omit it.

CDR3nt	CDR3aa	abundance	v_gene	d_gene	len	j_gene
TGTGCCAGCAGTGAACCCAGTCTAATATCTGGAAACACCATATATTTT	CASSEPSLISGNTIYF	-	TRBV2	-	16	TRBJ1-3
TGCGCCAGCAGTGAAGGACTAGCGGGCACAGATACGCAGTATTTT	CASSEGLAGTDTQYF	-	TRBV10-1	TRBD2	15	TRBJ2-3
TGTGCCAGCTCACCACGGACTAGCGGGAGCTCCTACGAGCAGTACTTC	CASSPRTSGSSYEQYF	-	TRBV18	TRBD2	16	TRBJ2-7
TGCGCCAGCAGACTTGGAGGGGTAGGCTCCTATAATTCACCCCTCCACTTT	CASRLGGVGSYNSPLHF	-	TRBV5-1	-	17	TRBJ1-6
TGTGCCACCAGCAGCCTAGCGGGAGGGTCTTACAATGAGCAGTTCTTC	CATSSLAGGSYNEQFF	-	TRBV15	TRBD2	16	TRBJ2-1
TGTGCCAGCAGCACAGGGGGGCGGGAGTCCTACGAGCAGTACTTC	CASSTGGRESYEQYF	-	TRBV7-8	-	15	TRBJ2-7
TGCGCCAGCAGCCAAGATCTGACGGGCCTGGGAGACGGGGAGCTGTTTTTT	CASSQDLTGLGDGELFF	-	TRBV4-3	-	17	TRBJ2-2
TGTGCCAGTAGTCCAACCGCCGGGACAGGGAGTAACTATGGCTACACCTTC	CASSPTAGTGSNYGYTF	-	TRBV19	TRBD1	17	TRBJ1-2
TGTGCCTGGAGTTTCGGTGGGGCGACGTATGGCTACACCTTC	CAWSFGGATYGYTF	-	TRBV30	-	14	TRBJ1-2
TGTGCCAGCAGTGAATGGTCTAGCGGGTTTGGCGGGGAGCTGTTTTTT	CASSEWSSGFGGELFF	once	TRBV25-1	TRBD2	16	TRBJ2-2
TGTGCCAGCAGTCCTCTTACAGGGAACATGAACACTGAAGCTTTCTTT	CASSPLTGNMNTEAFF	many	TRBV27	-	16	TRBJ1-1
TGTGCCATCAGTGAGTCCAGGGTCAACGTCCTGACTTTC	CAISESRVNVLTF	-	TRBV10-3	-	13	TRBJ2-6
TGCGCCAGCAGCCAAGATGGGGGTCTTAGCAATCAGCCCCAGCATTTT	CASSQDGGLSNQPQHF	once	TRBV4-1	-	16	TRBJ1-5
TGTGCCTGGAGTGTAGACCCCCGGGATACTGAAGCTTTCTTT	CAWSVDPRDTEAFF	few	TRBV30	-	14	TRBJ1-1
TGTGCCAGTAGTATCGCTAGCGGGAGCTCCTACGAGCAGTACTTC	CASSIASGSSYEQYF	-	TRBV19	TRBD2	15	TRBJ2-7